Listed here is a single T cell receptor beta chain. The target antigen is unknown. These data belong to a study of identical twins. A universal primer binding site was introduced by template switching. The final cDNA contained unique molecular identifiers. One entry per CDR3 protein, called by TCRdb with MiXCR from the 5' RACE reads. The table has 1.5 million to 2 million distinct CDR3 sequences, under 35% seen once. CDR1 is SGHNT, CDR2 YENEEA, per germline. The CDR3 covers 16 residues. V lost 4 bases to trimming and J lost 6 bases; unmatched junction nucleotides: 9. Findings of the study overall: Not following the same donors, the study drew its conclusions from cross-sectional statistical analysis. Twins showed weaker excess sharing in their beta out-of-frame sequences. There were fewer insertions in abundant cord blood beta clonotypes, but memory repertoires showed no such pattern.

This TCR was recovered from a newborn girl in good health. The sequenced sample was cord blood. The genes are TRBV11-3 and TRBJ2-1; TRBD2 matches 10 bases. CDR3 DNA: TGTGCCAGCAGCTCAACAGCGGGGGGGCCGGGCAATGAGCAGTTCTTC. As protein: CASSSTAGGPGNEQFF.